This T cell receptor (beta chain) was identified in a study of glioma-infiltrating T cells after dendritic cell vaccination. The time point here: after dendritic cell vaccination, including at tumor progression/relapse. The immunoSEQ assay amplified TCRB CDR3 from up to 2 ug DNA. Primers: 60 V beta forward and 13 J beta reverse. TCRdb keeps only in-frame clones here, not all; method: immunoSEQ multiplex PCR. The sample lists 99,000 or so clones; 65% to 85% were seen once. The CDR3 spans 16 residues. The V end lost 3 bases, the J end lost 0 bases, and 14 bases lay between the germline ends. Germline CDR1 SGHNT, CDR2 YYREEE (reference sequence). In the case of this clone: Its antigen is unidentified.

Findings of the study overall: Complete blood and tumor specimen sets were limited to few patients.

The sequencing used blood, collected after dendritic cell vaccination. This chain connects TRBV5-4 to TRBJ2-3; a weak D match, TRBD2 (5 bases). This sequence originates from a human donor with glioblastoma. In DNA form, the CDR3 reads TGTGCCAGCAGCTCCGGCGGACTTTCTAGCACAGATACGCAGTATTTT. Its translation is CASSSGGLSSTDTQYF.